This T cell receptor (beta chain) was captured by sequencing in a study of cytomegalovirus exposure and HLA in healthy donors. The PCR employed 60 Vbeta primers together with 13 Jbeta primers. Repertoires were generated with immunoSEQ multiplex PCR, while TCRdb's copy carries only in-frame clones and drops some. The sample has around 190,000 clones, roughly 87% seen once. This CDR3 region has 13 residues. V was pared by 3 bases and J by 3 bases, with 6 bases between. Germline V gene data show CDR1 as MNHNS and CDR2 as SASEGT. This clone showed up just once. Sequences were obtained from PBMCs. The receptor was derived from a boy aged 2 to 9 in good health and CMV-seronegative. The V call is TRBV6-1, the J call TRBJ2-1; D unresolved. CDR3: CASSDQRYNEQFF. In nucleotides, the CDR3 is TGTGCCAGCAGTGATCAGCGCTACAATGAGCAGTTCTTC.